This T cell receptor beta chain derives from a study of cytomegalovirus exposure and HLA in healthy donors. In the study overall: An analysis done earlier identified roughly 120 million unique TCR beta sequences from around 180 million T cells. When 398 donors were genotyped, roughly four fifths of them were found to fall in the Caucasian-associated ancestry cluster. Study-level points and caveats: For most TCR sequences rarity was the rule, although some public TCRs occurred in many donors.

The PCR had 60 Vbeta and 13 Jbeta primers. Original processing methods: Unique TCR beta chains totaled roughly 81 million in a later count, with roughly 10 million of them shared. Here immunoSEQ multiplex PCR was the method, and the copy in TCRdb shows in-frame clones only, minus some. V and J calls and clone size are those listed in that table; D and trimming were worked out from the DNA. The sample has roughly 100,000 clones, 75% to 90% seen once. CDR3 length: 16 amino acids. CDR1 is SGHNT and CDR2 is YYREEE in the germline V gene (reference sequence). On this clone: What it recognizes is unknown. At one of its ends the junction is not consistent with the germline gene, which may arise from a read error.

The J gene is TRBJ1-1, the V gene TRBV5-4; 7 bases line up with TRBD1. Sequenced input: PBMCs. The sequence derives from a man between 25 and 39 years old in good health and CMV-seropositive. CDR3 sequence reads: CVSRMGTDTLGTEAFF. The CDR3 nucleotides are TGTGTCAGCAGAATGGGGACAGACACTTTGGGTACTGAAGCTTTCTTT.